This TCR beta chain originates from a study of blood T cell repertoires in COVID-19. The CDR3 extends over 12 amino acids. The V end lost 4 bases, the J end lost 7 bases, and 7 bases lay between the germline ends. CDR1 and CDR2 from the germline V gene are LNHNV and YYDKDF (reference sequence). In the original workflow: Reference gene primer amplification gave nucleated cell count estimates. Some clones are missing from TCRdb's copy, which holds only in-frame ones; the method was immunoSEQ multiplex PCR. Clone size and the V and J calls come from that table; the DNA yielded D and trimming. The table has around 76,000 clones, about 76% seen once. This clone was counted at least ten times.

Sequenced sample: peripheral blood. The chain employs TRBV15 and TRBJ1-4; no definite D call. The clonotype originates from a woman aged 80 or over with active or convalescent COVID-19. The CDR3 DNA follows: TGTGCCACCAGCATACAACCTGAAAAACTGTTTTTT. This translates into CATSIQPEKLFF.